This is a list of T cell receptor beta chains from one sample in a study of blood T cell repertoires in COVID-19. The method was immunoSEQ multiplex PCR; TCRdb's version includes in-frame clones alone and lacks a portion of them. The sample has a few hundred thousand clones, under 90% seen once; the top ten hold about 1.7%. What was sequenced was PBMCs or T cells enriched from blood (not recorded which). These receptor sequences come from a woman under 40 who had recovered from COVID-19. Each CDR3 is given with its conserved first and last residue. The order of the fields is CDR3 DNA, CDR3 protein, D gene, V gene, J gene. The D gene is left open where the match is weak.

CDR3nt: TGCGCCAGCAGCCAAGAGTGGGGAGGGGGACTAGGCACAGATACGCAGTATTTT
CDR3aa: CASSQEWGGGLGTDTQYF
d_gene: TRBD2
v_gene: TRBV4-3
j_gene: TRBJ2-3

CDR3nt: TGCAGCGGGACAGGGGGAAGTCTGTGGACTGAAGCTTTCTTT
CDR3aa: CSGTGGSLWTEAFF
d_gene: TRBD1
v_gene: TRBV29-1
j_gene: TRBJ1-1

CDR3nt: TGTGCCAGCAGATTCGGGGATGAAAAACTGTTTTTT
CDR3aa: CASRFGDEKLFF
d_gene: NA
v_gene: TRBV4-2
j_gene: TRBJ1-4

CDR3nt: TGTGCCAGCAGCTTAGGGAGATTCGGACAGCCCCAGCATTTT
CDR3aa: CASSLGRFGQPQHF
d_gene: NA
v_gene: TRBV7-2
j_gene: TRBJ1-5

CDR3nt: TGTGCCAGCAGTACCATACAGGGTCCCATCGGGGACGAGCAGTACTTC
CDR3aa: CASSTIQGPIGDEQYF
d_gene: NA
v_gene: TRBV6-2/TRBV6-3
j_gene: TRBJ2-7

CDR3nt: TGTGCCACCAGCAAAGACCTACAGGATGGTCGGCCCCAGCATTTT
CDR3aa: CATSKDLQDGRPQHF
d_gene: NA
v_gene: TRBV15
j_gene: TRBJ1-5

CDR3nt: TGCGCCAGCAGCCAAGATTTTATGGGGGCCAACGTCCTGACTTTC
CDR3aa: CASSQDFMGANVLTF
d_gene: NA
v_gene: TRBV4-1
j_gene: TRBJ2-6

CDR3nt: TGTGCCAGCAGTTCGAGGACAGGGAACTATGGCTACACCTTC
CDR3aa: CASSSRTGNYGYTF
d_gene: TRBD1
v_gene: TRBV27
j_gene: TRBJ1-2

CDR3nt: TGTGCCACCAGTGGGACTGTTATATACAATGAGCAGTTCTTC
CDR3aa: CATSGTVIYNEQFF
d_gene: NA
v_gene: TRBV24-1
j_gene: TRBJ2-1

CDR3nt: TGCGCCAGCAGGAGGACAGGGAGGGATCAGCCCCAGCATTTT
CDR3aa: CASRRTGRDQPQHF
d_gene: TRBD1
v_gene: TRBV23-1
j_gene: TRBJ1-5

CDR3nt: TGCGCCAGCAGAAACACAGGTTCCTACGAGCAGTACTTC
CDR3aa: CASRNTGSYEQYF
d_gene: NA
v_gene: TRBV4-1
j_gene: TRBJ2-7

CDR3nt: TGTGCCAGTAGTATAGTGGTAAGAGGGATTAACAATGAGCAGTTCTTC
CDR3aa: CASSIVVRGINNEQFF
d_gene: NA
v_gene: TRBV19
j_gene: TRBJ2-1

CDR3nt: TGTGCCAGCAGTTACCGACAGAGCAACTATGGCTACACCTTC
CDR3aa: CASSYRQSNYGYTF
d_gene: NA
v_gene: TRBV6-5
j_gene: TRBJ1-2

CDR3nt: TGTGCCAGCAGCCTGACAGGGGCTAACTATGGCTACACCTTC
CDR3aa: CASSLTGANYGYTF
d_gene: TRBD1
v_gene: TRBV3-1/TRBV3-2
j_gene: TRBJ1-2

CDR3nt: TGTGCCAGCAGCTTCTCAGTGAACACTGAAGCTTTCTTT
CDR3aa: CASSFSVNTEAFF
d_gene: NA
v_gene: TRBV7-9
j_gene: TRBJ1-1

CDR3nt: TGTGCCAGCAGTCACAGGGTCAACTCTGGAAACACCATATATTTT
CDR3aa: CASSHRVNSGNTIYF
d_gene: NA
v_gene: TRBV6-5
j_gene: TRBJ1-3

CDR3nt: TGTGCCAGCAGCCCCGCCCCCGGTCTGATTAATGAAAAACTGTTTTTT
CDR3aa: CASSPAPGLINEKLFF
d_gene: NA
v_gene: TRBV9
j_gene: TRBJ1-4

CDR3nt: TGTGCCAGCTCACCACCGTTCGCTGAAGCTTTCTTT
CDR3aa: CASSPPFAEAFF
d_gene: NA
v_gene: TRBV18
j_gene: TRBJ1-1

CDR3nt: TGTGCCAGCAGCCATGGGGACAGGTTCGAGCAGTACTTC
CDR3aa: CASSHGDRFEQYF
d_gene: TRBD1
v_gene: TRBV3-1/TRBV3-2
j_gene: TRBJ2-7

CDR3nt: TGTGCCAGCAGTCCCGGGACAGGAACCTACAATGAGCAGTTCTTC
CDR3aa: CASSPGTGTYNEQFF
d_gene: TRBD1
v_gene: TRBV2
j_gene: TRBJ2-1

CDR3nt: TGTGCCAGCAGTCCGCCGGACAGACGAGGCTACACCTTC
CDR3aa: CASSPPDRRGYTF
d_gene: NA
v_gene: TRBV27
j_gene: TRBJ1-2

CDR3nt: TGTGCCAGCAGATCCCTCAATCAGCCCCAGCATTTT
CDR3aa: CASRSLNQPQHF
d_gene: NA
v_gene: TRBV27
j_gene: TRBJ1-5